The present T cell receptor (beta chain) was sequenced within a study of graft-versus-host responses after intestinal transplantation. On the study more broadly: Induction with anti-thymocyte globulin, then tacrolimus and steroids for roughly three years, was given to all recipients.

As to this clone: As yet, its antigen is unknown.

Per germline, CDR1 KGHSH and CDR2 LQKENI. This CDR3 is built from 13 residues. With 6 bases clipped from V and 3 bases from J, the junction kept 1 base outside the gene matches. Findings and caveats of the study: Allografts of one patient group, those with graft-donor T cell macrochimerism, had high graft-versus-host to host-versus-graft clonal ratios. GvH clones occurred in recipient marrow; some first appeared in ileum or blood. Maximum circulating GvH clone levels tracked with early post-transplant HvG decreases.

TCRdb keeps only in-frame clones here, not all; method: immunoSEQ multiplex PCR. The repertoire includes approximately 26,000 clones, more than 75% of them detected once, and 0.7% sits in the top ten. V and J are TRBV18 and TRBJ2-7, with TRBD1 matching over 11 bases. The TCR was taken from a human donor who received an intestinal transplant. This material consisted of unstimulated CD4+ T cells sorted from spleen or lymph node cells, taken before intestinal transplant. In nucleotides, the CDR3 is TGTGCCAGCTCCGGGACAGGGGGCTACGAGCAGTACTTC. This encodes CASSGTGGYEQYF.